Listed here is a single T cell receptor beta chain. Its antigen remains unknown. Per the germline V gene, CDR1 is SGHTA and CDR2 is FQGNSA. Deletions cut 4 bases from V and 2 bases from J, with 8 bases between. The CDR3 has 14 residues. Criteria for exclusion of patients were uncontrolled infection, other autoimmune disease, pregnancy or lactation. Fresh peripheral blood, approximately 9.1 ml, was the source of the PBMCs. Amplification yielded TCR beta CDR3 regions, with RNA transcripts as the source. The HTBI primer set drove a first-round RT-PCR of the TCR CDR3. MiXCR, run by TCRdb on the multiplex PCR reads, gives a single entry per CDR3 protein. The data contain roughly 700,000 distinct CDR3 sequences, roughly 32% of them singletons. This sample was included in a study of T cells in Graves' hyperthyroidism and ophthalmopathy. Study-level findings and limits: Ophthalmopathy cases were set apart from stable hyperthyroidism by a 13 V-J model. Appearing also in blood were most of the thyroid clonotypes expanded above 0.001.

Sequenced material: blood. V and J are TRBV7-2 and TRBJ2-2; D perhaps matches TRBD1 (5 bases). The clonotype originates from a woman aged 40 to 55 with Graves' hyperthyroidism. CDR3 in DNA: TGTGCCAGCAGCTCCCGGACAAACACCGGGGAGCTGTTTTTT. This gives the protein CASSSRTNTGELFF.